These 26 T cell receptor beta chains came from one sample sequenced in a study of blood T cell repertoires in COVID-19. Profiled with immunoSEQ multiplex PCR; TCRdb holds only in-frame clones, not every one. The sample contains around 200,000 clones, approximately 85% of which appear only once. Sequenced input: PBMCs or T cells enriched from blood (not recorded which). These receptors came from a man aged 40-49 years with acute COVID-19.

This sequence joins TRBV28 and TRBJ1-1, with unresolved D. Germline CDR1 and CDR2: MDHEN and SYDVKM. This CDR3 region has 10 residues. The V gene lost 7 bases and the J gene lost 4 bases, with 4 bases spanning the gap. CDR3 in amino acids: CASKSTEAFF. The CDR3 coding sequence is TGTGCCAGCAAGAGCACTGAAGCTTTCTTT.

V is TRBV9 and J is TRBJ2-1; D gene uncertain. V was clipped by 4 bases and J by 0 bases, with 8 bases between them. The CDR3 spans 14 residues. Germline V gene lookup returns CDR1 SGDLS and CDR2 YYNGEE. The CDR3 DNA reads as TGTGCCAGCAGCCCCCGTAGCTCCTACAATGAGCAGTTCTTC. This gives the protein CASSPRSSYNEQFF.

The gene calls are TRBV27 and TRBJ2-1; TRBD1 might be the D (5 bases). The length of the CDR3 is 13 residues. The germline V gene has CDR1 MNHEY and CDR2 SMNVEV (reference sequence). The V end was cut by 6 bases, the J end by 8 bases, with 14 bases between. CDR3 in amino acids: CASRQDKPHEQFF. The CDR3 DNA follows: TGTGCCAGCAGACAGGACAAACCCCATGAGCAGTTCTTC.

The count of this clone is one. V usage is TRBV7-3 and J usage is TRBJ2-1; TRBD1 is a possible D gene (5 bases). Between the trimmed V and J ends, which lost 6 bases and 10 bases, there was a span of 19 bases. CDR3 size: 14 residues. CDR1 SGHTA and CDR2 FQGTGA come from the germline V gene. The CDR3 spells CASSQTPRDREQFF. The CDR3 nucleotides are TGTGCCAGCAGTCAAACCCCCAGGGATCGGGAGCAGTTCTTC.

The rearrangement joins TRBV10-3 to TRBJ2-5; 8 positions agree with TRBD2. CDR1 and CDR2 (germline): ENHRY, SYGVKD. V shed 9 bases and J 4 bases; nucleotides not matched to a gene: 7. The CDR3 totals 13 residues. CDR3 DNA: TGTGCCATGCAAGCGGGAGTGTCAGAGACCCAGTACTTC. As protein: CAMQAGVSETQYF.

The rearrangement uses TRBV6-5 and TRBJ2-7; D not certain. V gave up 5 bases and J gave up 0 bases, with 8 bases separating them. The CDR3 has 13 residues. The germline V gene encodes CDR1 MNHEY and CDR2 SVGAGI. In DNA, the CDR3 is TGTGCCAGCAGTAGAGTCTTCTCCTACGAGCAGTACTTC. This translates into CASSRVFSYEQYF.

This clone has a single count. This sequence joins TRBV13 and TRBJ2-7; TRBD2 aligns across 7 bases. The V segment lost 8 bases and the J segment 4 bases; nucleotides outside the gene matches: 14. The CDR3 has 15 amino acids. From germline, CDR1 is PRHDT and CDR2 FYEKMQ (reference sequence). The CDR3 region has the DNA TGTGCCAGCGAGATATTTAGCGGGTTGGGGTACGAGCAGTACTTC. It encodes CASEIFSGLGYEQYF.

The rearrangement joins TRBV10-2 to TRBJ1-2; D is uncertain. V was cut by 2 bases and J by 8 bases, with 12 bases left in between. Germline lookup yields CDR1 WSHSY and CDR2 SAAADI. CDR3 length: 13 residues. CDR3 in amino acids: CASSETVNRGYTF. CDR3 sequence (DNA): TGCGCCAGCAGTGAGACAGTGAATAGGGGCTACACCTTC.

The chain combines TRBV15 with TRBJ2-3, with 11 nucleotides matching TRBD2. Germline CDR1 and CDR2: LNHNV and YYDKDF (reference sequence). This CDR3 has 14 residues. Losses at the gene ends were 9 bases for V and 5 bases for J; bases not matched to a gene: 7. CDR3: CATDSGRAVDTQYF. The CDR3 DNA is TGTGCCACTGATAGCGGGAGGGCCGTAGATACGCAGTATTTT.

This chain links TRBV29-1 with TRBJ2-7, with 7 bases aligning to TRBD1. CDR1 SQVTM and CDR2 ANQGSEA come from the germline V gene. J lost 4 bases, V lost 6 bases, and 6 bases had no gene match. The CDR3 spans 12 residues. CDR3 region: CSVRQGGYEQYF. The CDR3, as DNA: TGCAGCGTAAGACAGGGCGGGTACGAGCAGTACTTC.

The chain joins TRBV28 to TRBJ1-3; D gene uncertain. CDR1 MDHEN and CDR2 SYDVKM come from the germline V gene. The ends were cut back, 6 bases at V and 3 bases at J, with 15 bases in the middle. This CDR3 has 15 residues. CDR3 nucleotides: TGTGCCAGCAGCTCCTGGACTGTGGGTGGAAACACCATATATTTT. Translating it yields CASSSWTVGGNTIYF.

The chain has TRBV7-9 and TRBJ2-7, with TRBD1 identical over 8 bases. This CDR3 comprises 17 residues. The germline gives CDR1 SEHNR, CDR2 FQNEAQ (reference sequence). The trim removed 2 bases at V and 12 bases at J, leaving 21 bases unmatched. The CDR3 coding sequence is TGTGCCAGCAGCTTAAGTTCGTCCAGGACAGGGCCTCTCAGACTGTACTTC. This sequence encodes CASSLSSSRTGPLRLYF. The whole variable domain, filled in from reference TRBV7-9 and TRBJ2-7, reads DTGVSQNPRHKITKRGQNVTFRCDPISEHNRLYWYRQTLGQGPEFLTYFQNEAQLEKSRLLSDRFSAERPKGSFSTLEIQRTEQGDSAMYLCASSLSSSRTGPLRLYFGPGTRLTVT.

Only one count was recorded for this clone. This chain joins TRBV28 and TRBJ2-7, with 7 positions matching TRBD2. The CDR3 has 14 amino acids. The V segment lost 8 bases and the J segment 4 bases; nucleotides outside the gene matches: 11. The germline gives CDR1 MDHEN, CDR2 SYDVKM. CDR3 coding DNA: TGTGCCAGCCTCGACTCCGGGACTAAGTACGAGCAGTACTTC. Amino acids: CASLDSGTKYEQYF.

The V call is TRBV5-6, the J call TRBJ1-1; TRBD1 might be the D (6 bases). Germline CDR1 and CDR2: SGHDT and YYEEEE. The V gene lost 0 bases and the J gene lost 11 bases, with 14 bases spanning the gap. CDR3 size: 13 residues. The CDR3 region is CASSLDGAQGAFF. The CDR3 region has the DNA TGTGCCAGCAGCTTGGATGGAGCTCAGGGGGCTTTCTTT.

In nucleotides, the CDR3 is TGTGCTTACGCCTACAGGTCCTACAATGAGCAGTTCTTC. Amino acids: CAYAYRSYNEQFF. The chain uses TRBV5-8 and TRBJ2-1; tentatively, D is TRBD1 (5 bases). Germline-derived CDR1 and CDR2 are SGHTS and YDEGEE. This CDR3 region has 13 residues.

The genes are TRBV6-5 and TRBJ2-7; 12 bases match TRBD2. CDR1 and CDR2 (germline): MNHEY, SVGAGI. V gave up 7 bases and J gave up 5 bases; unmatched junction bases: 6. The CDR3 loop spans 14 amino acids. This chain's CDR3 is CASKLAGGSHEQYF. The CDR3 DNA reads as TGTGCCAGCAAACTAGCGGGAGGAAGCCACGAGCAGTACTTC.

V is TRBV27 and J is TRBJ1-4, with a weak D call TRBD1 (5 bases). Trimming shortened V by 8 bases and J by 0 bases, and 13 bases separated the two germline ends. The CDR3 consists of 15 residues. Germline V gives CDR1 MNHEY, CDR2 SMNVEV (reference sequence). The CDR3 DNA is TGTGCCAGCGGTGGGGCAAGAGCAACTAATGAAAAACTGTTTTTT. Translating gives CASGGARATNEKLFF. Full variable domain (missing parts from reference TRBV27 and TRBJ1-4): EAQVTQNPRYLITVTGKKLTVTCSQNMNHEYMSWYRQDPGLGLRQIYYSMNVEVTDKGDVPEGYKVSRKEKRNFPLILESPSPNQTSLYFCASGGARATNEKLFFGSGTQLSVL.

This sequence joins TRBV16 and TRBJ2-1, with D possibly being TRBD1 (6 bases). The CDR3 is 16 amino acids. Trimming removed 2 bases at V and 0 bases at J, with 11 bases between. CDR1 and CDR2 from the germline V gene are KGHSY and FQNENV. CDR3 coding DNA: TGTGCCAGCAGCCAAAGAGGGGGATCCTCCTACAATGAGCAGTTCTTC. This gives the protein CASSQRGGSSYNEQFF.

This chain uses TRBV30 with TRBJ2-7, with 11 bases that match TRBD1. V lost 0 bases to trimming and J lost 4 bases; unmatched junction nucleotides: 2. The CDR3 has 14 residues. Germline-derived CDR1 and CDR2 are GTSNPN and SVGIG (reference sequence). The CDR3 bases are TGTGCCTGGAGTGTAAGGGACAGGGGGTACGAGCAGTACTTC. Protein sequence: CAWSVRDRGYEQYF.

This clone came up a few times. The chain carries TRBV25-1 and TRBJ2-2; possible D gene TRBD2, 6 bases. In germline, CDR1 is MGHDK, CDR2 SYGVNS. The CDR3 covers 14 residues. V lost 2 bases to trimming and J lost 5 bases, with 9 bases between them. The CDR3 DNA reads TGTGCCAGCAGTGAAGCTGGGGGGACCGGGGAGCTGTTTTTT. It translates to CASSEAGGTGELFF.

This rearrangement joins TRBV6-1 to TRBJ1-4, with unresolved D. The germline V gene encodes CDR1 MNHNS and CDR2 SASEGT. V shed 2 bases and J shed 4 bases, with 8 bases lying between them. This CDR3 comprises 14 residues. The chain's CDR3 is CASSESRGNEKLFF. DNA for the CDR3: TGTGCCAGCAGTGAAAGTCGGGGTAATGAAAAACTGTTTTTT.

This chain joins TRBV13 and TRBJ2-3; D is uncertain. In germline, CDR1 is PRHDT, CDR2 FYEKMQ (reference sequence). This CDR3 comprises 12 residues. V lost 8 bases, J lost 1 base, and 7 bases lay in between. CDR3 in DNA: TGTGCCAGCCAGATCGGCACAGATACGCAGTATTTT. Encoded protein: CASQIGTDTQYF.

J is TRBJ1-1 and V is TRBV29-1; D is perhaps TRBD1 (6 bases). Germline lookup yields CDR1 SQVTM and CDR2 ANQGSEA. The CDR3 runs to 11 residues. The CDR3 loop is CSGQLNTEAFF. CDR3 DNA sequence: TGCAGTGGACAGCTAAACACTGAAGCTTTCTTT. The full variable domain, in which reference TRBV29-1 and TRBJ1-1 provide the parts outside the CDR3, is SAVISQKPSRDICQRGTSLTIQCQVDSQVTMMFWYRQQPGQSLTLIATANQGSEATYESGFVIDKFPISRPNLTFSTLTVSNMSPEDSSIYLCSGQLNTEAFFGQGTRLTVV.

This clone was seen once. V and J are TRBV7-2 and TRBJ2-2; 16 nucleotides agree with TRBD2. Per the germline V gene, CDR1 is SGHTA and CDR2 is FQGNSA. This CDR3 is built from 16 residues. V shed 3 bases, J shed 5 bases, and the junction held 0 bases outside the gene matches. In DNA, the CDR3 is TGTGCCAGCAGCTTGGGACTAGCGGGAGGGACCGGGGAGCTGTTTTTT. This translates into CASSLGLAGGTGELFF.

This clone was detected a few times. The chain combines TRBV7-9 with TRBJ1-1; TRBD1 matches at 9 bases. The CDR3 runs 14 residues. Unmatched junction bases numbered 3, after V lost 3 bases and J lost 4 bases. Germline V CDR1 and CDR2: SEHNR, FQNEAQ (reference sequence). DNA for the CDR3: TGTGCCAGCAGCTTGGACAGGGGTGCCACTGAAGCTTTCTTT. This gives the protein CASSLDRGATEAFF. Variable domain in full (rest from reference TRBV7-9 and TRBJ1-1): DTGVSQNPRHKITKRGQNVTFRCDPISEHNRLYWYRQTLGQGPEFLTYFQNEAQLEKSRLLSDRFSAERPKGSFSTLEIQRTEQGDSAMYLCASSLDRGATEAFFGQGTRLTVV.

This sequence joins TRBV9 and TRBJ1-4; a possible D gene is TRBD1 (6 bases). The CDR3 is 13 amino acids. Per the germline V gene, CDR1 is SGDLS and CDR2 is YYNGEE. Trimming cost V 0 bases and J 8 bases, with 8 bases left between them. The CDR3 DNA is TGTGCCAGCAGCGTAGACCAGGGGGAAAAACTGTTTTTT. This encodes CASSVDQGEKLFF.